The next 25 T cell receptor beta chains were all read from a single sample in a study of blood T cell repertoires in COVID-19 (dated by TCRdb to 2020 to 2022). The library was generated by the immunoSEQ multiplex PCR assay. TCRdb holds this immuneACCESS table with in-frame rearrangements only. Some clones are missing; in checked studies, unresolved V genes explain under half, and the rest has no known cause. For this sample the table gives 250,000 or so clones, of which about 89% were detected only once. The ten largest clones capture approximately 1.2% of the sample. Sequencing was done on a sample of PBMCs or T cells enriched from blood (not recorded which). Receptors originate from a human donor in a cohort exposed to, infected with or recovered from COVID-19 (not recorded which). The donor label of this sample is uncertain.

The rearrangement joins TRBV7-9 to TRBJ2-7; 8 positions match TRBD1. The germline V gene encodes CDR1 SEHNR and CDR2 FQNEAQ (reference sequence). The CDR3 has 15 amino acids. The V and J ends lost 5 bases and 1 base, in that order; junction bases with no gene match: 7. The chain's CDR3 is CASSAGTGGSYEQYF. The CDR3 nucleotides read TGTGCCAGCAGCGCTGGGACAGGCGGTTCCTACGAGCAGTACTTC.

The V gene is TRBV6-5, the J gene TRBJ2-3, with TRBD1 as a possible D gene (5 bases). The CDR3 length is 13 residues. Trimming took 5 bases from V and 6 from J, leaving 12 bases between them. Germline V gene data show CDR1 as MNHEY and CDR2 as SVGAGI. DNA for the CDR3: TGTGCCAGCAGTCCAGGGCTCACGGATACGCAGTATTTT. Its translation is CASSPGLTDTQYF.

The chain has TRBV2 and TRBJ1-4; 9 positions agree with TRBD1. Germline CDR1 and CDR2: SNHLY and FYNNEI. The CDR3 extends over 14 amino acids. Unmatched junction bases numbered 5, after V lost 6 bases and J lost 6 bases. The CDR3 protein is CASSTGTGHEKLFF. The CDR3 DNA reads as TGTGCCAGCAGCACCGGGACAGGGCATGAAAAACTGTTTTTT.

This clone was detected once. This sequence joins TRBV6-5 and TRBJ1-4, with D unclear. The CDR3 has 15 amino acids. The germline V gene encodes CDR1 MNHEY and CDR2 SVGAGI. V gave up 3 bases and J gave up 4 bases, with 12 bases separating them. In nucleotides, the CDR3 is TGTGCCAGCAGTTATGCGGGCCAAGATAATGAAAAACTGTTTTTT. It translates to CASSYAGQDNEKLFF.

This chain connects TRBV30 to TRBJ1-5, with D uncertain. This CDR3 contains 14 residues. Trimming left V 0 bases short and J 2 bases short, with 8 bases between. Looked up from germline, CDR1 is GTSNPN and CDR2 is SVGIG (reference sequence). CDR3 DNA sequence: TGTGCCTGGAGTGTTTTTGGAGGCAATCAGCCCCAGCATTTT. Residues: CAWSVFGGNQPQHF.

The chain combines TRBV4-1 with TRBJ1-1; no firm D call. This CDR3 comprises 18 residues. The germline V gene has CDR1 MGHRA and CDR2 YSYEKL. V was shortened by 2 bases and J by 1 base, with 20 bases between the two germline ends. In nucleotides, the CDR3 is TGCGCCAGCAGCCAATACCCAAAGGACCGTGGGAGGAACACTGAAGCTTTCTTT. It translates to CASSQYPKDRGRNTEAFF.

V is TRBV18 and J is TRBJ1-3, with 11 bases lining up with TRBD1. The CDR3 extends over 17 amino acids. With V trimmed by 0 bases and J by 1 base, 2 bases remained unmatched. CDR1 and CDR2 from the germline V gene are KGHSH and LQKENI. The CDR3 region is CASSPPGTGGSGNTIYF. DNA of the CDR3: TGTGCCAGCTCACCACCGGGGACAGGGGGTTCTGGAAACACCATATATTTT.

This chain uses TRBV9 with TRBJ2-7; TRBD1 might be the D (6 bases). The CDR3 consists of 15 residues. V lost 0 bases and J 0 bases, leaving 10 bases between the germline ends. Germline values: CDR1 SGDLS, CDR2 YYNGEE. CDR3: CASSVEGQPSYEQYF. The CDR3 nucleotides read TGTGCCAGCAGCGTAGAGGGACAACCCTCCTACGAGCAGTACTTC.

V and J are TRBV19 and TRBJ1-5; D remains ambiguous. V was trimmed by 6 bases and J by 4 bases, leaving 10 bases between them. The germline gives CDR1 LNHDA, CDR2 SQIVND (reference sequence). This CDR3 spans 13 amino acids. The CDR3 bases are TGTGCCAGTAGGAGGAGCTTTAATCAGCCCCAGCATTTT. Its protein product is CASRRSFNQPQHF.

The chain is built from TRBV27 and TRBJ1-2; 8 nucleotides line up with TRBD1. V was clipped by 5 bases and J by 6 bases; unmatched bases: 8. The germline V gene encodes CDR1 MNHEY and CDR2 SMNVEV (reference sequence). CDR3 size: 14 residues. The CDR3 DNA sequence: TGTGCCAGCAGTCTCCGGACAGGGATCAATGGCTACACCTTC. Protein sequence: CASSLRTGINGYTF.

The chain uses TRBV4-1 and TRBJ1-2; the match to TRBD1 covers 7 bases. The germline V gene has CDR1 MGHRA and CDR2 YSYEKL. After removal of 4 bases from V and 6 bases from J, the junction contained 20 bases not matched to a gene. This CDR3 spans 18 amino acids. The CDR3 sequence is CASSRGIGTAQDPHGYTF. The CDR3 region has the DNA TGCGCCAGCAGCCGAGGGATAGGGACAGCTCAAGACCCACATGGCTACACCTTC.

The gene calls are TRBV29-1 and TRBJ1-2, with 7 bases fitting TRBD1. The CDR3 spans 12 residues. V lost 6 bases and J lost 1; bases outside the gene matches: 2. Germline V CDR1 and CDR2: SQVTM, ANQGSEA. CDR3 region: CSVRQGNYGYTF. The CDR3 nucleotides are TGCAGCGTCCGACAGGGTAACTATGGCTACACCTTC.

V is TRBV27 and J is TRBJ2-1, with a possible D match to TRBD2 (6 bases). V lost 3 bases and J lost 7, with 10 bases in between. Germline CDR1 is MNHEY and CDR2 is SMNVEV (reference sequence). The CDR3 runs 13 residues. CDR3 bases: TGTGCCAGCAGTTTGTCGGAGGGAAATGAGCAGTTCTTC. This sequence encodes CASSLSEGNEQFF.

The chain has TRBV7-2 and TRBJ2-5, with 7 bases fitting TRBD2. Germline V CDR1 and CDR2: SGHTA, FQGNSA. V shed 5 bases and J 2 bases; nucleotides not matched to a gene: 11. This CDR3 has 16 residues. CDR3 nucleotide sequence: TGTGCCAGCAGCCCCGTCGGGTCAGCGGGGCAAGAGACCCAGTACTTC. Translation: CASSPVGSAGQETQYF.

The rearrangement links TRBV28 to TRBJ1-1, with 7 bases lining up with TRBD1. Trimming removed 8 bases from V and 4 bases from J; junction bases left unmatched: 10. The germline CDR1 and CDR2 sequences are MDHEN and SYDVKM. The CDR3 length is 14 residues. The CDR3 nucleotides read TGTGCCAGCCACCGGGACAGTGTGAGCACTGAAGCTTTCTTT. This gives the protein CASHRDSVSTEAFF.

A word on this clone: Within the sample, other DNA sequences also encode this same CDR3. CDR3 sequence (DNA): TGTGCCAGCAGCCCAGCGGGTTATGGCTACACCTTC. Translating it yields CASSPAGYGYTF. The gene calls are TRBV3-1 (or the pseudogene TRBV3-2) and TRBJ1-2, with unresolved D. CDR1 is LGHDT, CDR2 YNNKEL, per germline (reference sequence). The V gene lost 4 bases and the J gene lost 5 bases, with 8 bases spanning the gap. The CDR3 has 12 amino acids.

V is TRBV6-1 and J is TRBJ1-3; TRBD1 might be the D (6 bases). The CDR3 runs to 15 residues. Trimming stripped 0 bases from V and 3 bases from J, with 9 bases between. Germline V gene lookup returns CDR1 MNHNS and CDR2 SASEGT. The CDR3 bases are TGTGCCAGCAGTGAAGCGATGACAGGTGGAAACACCATATATTTT. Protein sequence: CASSEAMTGGNTIYF.

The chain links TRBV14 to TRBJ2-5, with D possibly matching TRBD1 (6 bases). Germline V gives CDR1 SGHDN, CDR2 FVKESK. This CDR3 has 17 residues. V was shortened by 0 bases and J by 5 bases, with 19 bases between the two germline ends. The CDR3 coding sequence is TGTGCCAGCAGCCAAGATACGCCCCACAGGGTGGCGGAGACCCAGTACTTC. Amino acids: CASSQDTPHRVAETQYF.

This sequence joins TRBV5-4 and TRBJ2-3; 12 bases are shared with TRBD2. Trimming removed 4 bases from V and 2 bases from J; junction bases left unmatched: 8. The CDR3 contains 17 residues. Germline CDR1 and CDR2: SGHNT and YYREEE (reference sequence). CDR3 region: CASSPYRTSGVTDTQYF. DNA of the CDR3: TGTGCCAGCAGCCCCTATCGGACTAGCGGGGTCACAGATACGCAGTATTTT.

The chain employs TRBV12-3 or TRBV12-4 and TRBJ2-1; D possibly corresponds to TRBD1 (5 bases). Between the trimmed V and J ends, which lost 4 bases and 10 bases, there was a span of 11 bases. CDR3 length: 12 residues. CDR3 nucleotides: TGTGCCAGCAGTTCCAGGGTTTGGGAGCAGTTCTTC. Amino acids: CASSSRVWEQFF.

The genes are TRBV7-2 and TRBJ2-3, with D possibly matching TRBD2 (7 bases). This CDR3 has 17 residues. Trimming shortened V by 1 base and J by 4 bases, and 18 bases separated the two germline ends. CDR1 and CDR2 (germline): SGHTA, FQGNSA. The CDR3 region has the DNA TGTGCCAGCAGCTTAGGGGGCTGGGGGGGCGAGGCAGATACGCAGTATTTT. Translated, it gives CASSLGGWGGEADTQYF.

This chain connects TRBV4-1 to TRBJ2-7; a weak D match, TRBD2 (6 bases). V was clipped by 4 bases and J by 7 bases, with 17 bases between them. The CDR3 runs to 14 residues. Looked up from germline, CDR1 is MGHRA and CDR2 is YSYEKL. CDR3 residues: CASSPQYRGREQYF. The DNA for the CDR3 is TGCGCCAGCAGCCCACAGTACCGGGGGAGGGAGCAGTACTTC.

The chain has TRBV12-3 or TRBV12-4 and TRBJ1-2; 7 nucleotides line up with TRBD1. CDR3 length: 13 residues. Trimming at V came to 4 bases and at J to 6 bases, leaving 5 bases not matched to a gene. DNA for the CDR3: TGTGCCAGCAGTTCCACAGGGGTGGATGGCTACACCTTC. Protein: CASSSTGVDGYTF.

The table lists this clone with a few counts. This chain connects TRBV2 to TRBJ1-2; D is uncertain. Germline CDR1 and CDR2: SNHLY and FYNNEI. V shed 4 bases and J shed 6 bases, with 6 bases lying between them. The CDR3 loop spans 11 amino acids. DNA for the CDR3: TGTGCCAGCAGTGTCGCAGATGGCTACACCTTC. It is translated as CASSVADGYTF.

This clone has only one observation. The DNA of the CDR3 is TGTGCCAGCAGTTTGATCAGGCACACTGAAGCTTTCTTT. This encodes CASSLIRHTEAFF. This chain uses TRBV27 with TRBJ1-1, with D uncertain. V was shortened by 3 bases and J by 3 bases, with 8 bases between the two germline ends. The CDR3 has 13 amino acids. Germline V gene sequence: CDR1 MNHEY, CDR2 SMNVEV (reference sequence).